This T cell receptor beta chain was sequenced in a study of T-cell reconstitution after alpha-beta-depleted transplantation in children. This clonotype was counted many times. The antigen is undetermined. This CDR3 has 14 residues. Germline V gene data show CDR1 as SGHRS and CDR2 as YFSETQ. The V end was cut by 3 bases, the J end by 3 bases, with 13 bases between. Unique molecular identifiers were built into the TCRbeta library. TCRdb passed the PCR reads through MiXCR, listing each CDR3 protein once. The table shows about 48,000 distinct CDR3 sequences, with approximately 6% occurring only once. General observations from the study: Reports say that about two months after transplant, the alpha-beta T cells came out of several hundred graft clones that had expanded. At the one-year point after transplant, T-cell counts and TCRbeta diversity were found to come mostly from T cells that had been newly produced.

The source is a female patient between 2 and 15 years old who had a stem cell transplant for aplastic anemia, so the T cells may come from the graft donor. This chain connects TRBV5-1 to TRBJ2-7; D is perhaps TRBD1 (6 bases). The specimen comprised PBMCs, mostly from graft donor cells, sampled 60 days after TCRalphabeta/CD19-depleted stem cell transplant. CDR3 in amino acids: CASSSRDTIYEQYF. The CDR3 coding sequence is TGCGCCAGCAGCTCCCGGGACACGATCTACGAGCAGTACTTC.